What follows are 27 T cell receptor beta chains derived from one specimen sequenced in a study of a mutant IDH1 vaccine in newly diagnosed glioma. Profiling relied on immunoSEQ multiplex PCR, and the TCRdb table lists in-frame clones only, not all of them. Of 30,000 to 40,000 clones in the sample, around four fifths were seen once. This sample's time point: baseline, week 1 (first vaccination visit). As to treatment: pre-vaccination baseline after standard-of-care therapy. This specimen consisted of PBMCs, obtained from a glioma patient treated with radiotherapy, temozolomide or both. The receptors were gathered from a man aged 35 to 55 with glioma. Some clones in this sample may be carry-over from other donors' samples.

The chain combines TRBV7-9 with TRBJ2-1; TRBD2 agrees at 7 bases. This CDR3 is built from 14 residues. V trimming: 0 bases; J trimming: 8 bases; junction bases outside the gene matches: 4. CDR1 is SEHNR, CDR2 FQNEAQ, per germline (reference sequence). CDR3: CASSLAGLVHEQFF. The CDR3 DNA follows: TGTGCCAGCAGCTTAGCCGGACTAGTGCATGAGCAGTTCTTC.

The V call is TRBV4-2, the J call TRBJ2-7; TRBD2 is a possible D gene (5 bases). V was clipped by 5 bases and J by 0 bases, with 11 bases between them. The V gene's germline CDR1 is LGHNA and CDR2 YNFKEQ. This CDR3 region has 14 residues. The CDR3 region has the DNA TGTGCCAGCAGCTTTACGAGGGACTCCTACGAGCAGTACTTC. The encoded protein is CASSFTRDSYEQYF.

CDR3 protein: CASSRGADMNTEAFF. Written as DNA, the CDR3 is TGCGCCAGCAGCCGTGGGGCAGACATGAACACTGAAGCTTTCTTT. The chain joins TRBV4-3 to TRBJ1-1; a possible D gene is TRBD1 (5 bases). The V end lost 4 bases, the J end lost 0 bases, and 12 bases lay between the germline ends. The germline V gene encodes CDR1 LGHNA and CDR2 YSLEER. The CDR3 has 15 residues.

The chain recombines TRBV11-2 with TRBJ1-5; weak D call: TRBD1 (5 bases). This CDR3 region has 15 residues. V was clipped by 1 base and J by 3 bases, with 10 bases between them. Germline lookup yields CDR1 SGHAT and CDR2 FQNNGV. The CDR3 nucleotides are TGTGCCAGCAGCTTAGGGGGCCTTCTCAATCAGCCCCAGCATTTT. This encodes CASSLGGLLNQPQHF.

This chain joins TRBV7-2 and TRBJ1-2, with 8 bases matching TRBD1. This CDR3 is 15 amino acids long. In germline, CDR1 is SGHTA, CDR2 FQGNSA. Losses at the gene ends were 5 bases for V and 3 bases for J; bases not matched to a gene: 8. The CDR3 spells CASSPRTGQHYGYTF. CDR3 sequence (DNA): TGTGCCAGCAGCCCCAGGACAGGGCAGCACTATGGCTACACCTTC. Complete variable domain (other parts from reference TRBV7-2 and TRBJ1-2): GAGVSQSPSNKVTEKGKDVELRCDPISGHTALYWYRQSLGQGLEFLIYFQGNSAPDKSGLPSDRFSAERTGGSVSTLTIQRTQQEDSAVYLCASSPRTGQHYGYTFGSGTRLTVV.

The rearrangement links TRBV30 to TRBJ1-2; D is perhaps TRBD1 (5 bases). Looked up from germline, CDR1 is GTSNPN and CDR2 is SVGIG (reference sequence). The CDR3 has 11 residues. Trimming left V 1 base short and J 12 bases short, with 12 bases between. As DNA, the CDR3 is TGTGCCTGGAGTGGACAGTTATTAAACACCTTC. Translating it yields CAWSGQLLNTF.

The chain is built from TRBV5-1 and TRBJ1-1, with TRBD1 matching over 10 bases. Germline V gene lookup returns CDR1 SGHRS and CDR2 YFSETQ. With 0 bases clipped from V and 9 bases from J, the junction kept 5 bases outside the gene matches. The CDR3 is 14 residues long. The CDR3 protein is CASSLAGTGDQAFF. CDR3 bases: TGCGCCAGCAGCTTGGCTGGGACAGGGGACCAAGCTTTCTTT.

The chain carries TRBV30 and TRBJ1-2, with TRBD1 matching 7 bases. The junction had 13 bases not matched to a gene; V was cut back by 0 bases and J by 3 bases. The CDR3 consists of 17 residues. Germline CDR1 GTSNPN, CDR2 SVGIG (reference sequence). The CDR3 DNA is TGTGCCTGGAGTGTTTACGCCGGGACAGCGGTTTACTATGGCTACACCTTC. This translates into CAWSVYAGTAVYYGYTF. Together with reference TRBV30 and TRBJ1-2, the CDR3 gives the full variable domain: SQTIHQWPATLVQPVGSPLSLECTVEGTSNPNLYWYRQAAGRGLQLLFYSVGIGQISSEVPQNLSASRPQDRQFILSSKKLLLSDSGFYLCAWSVYAGTAVYYGYTFGSGTRLTVV.

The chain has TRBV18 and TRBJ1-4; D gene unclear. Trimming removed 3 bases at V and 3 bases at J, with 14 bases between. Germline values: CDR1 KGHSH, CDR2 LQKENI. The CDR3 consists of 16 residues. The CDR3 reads CASSPVAKAPNEKLFF. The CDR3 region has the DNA TGTGCCAGCTCACCGGTGGCAAAGGCACCTAATGAAAAACTGTTTTTT.

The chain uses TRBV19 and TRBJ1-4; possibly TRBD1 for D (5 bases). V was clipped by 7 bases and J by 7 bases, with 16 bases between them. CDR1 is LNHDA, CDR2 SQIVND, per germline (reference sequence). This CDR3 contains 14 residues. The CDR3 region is CASTQVYGAEKLFF. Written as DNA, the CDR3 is TGTGCCAGTACTCAGGTCTACGGGGCTGAAAAACTGTTTTTT.

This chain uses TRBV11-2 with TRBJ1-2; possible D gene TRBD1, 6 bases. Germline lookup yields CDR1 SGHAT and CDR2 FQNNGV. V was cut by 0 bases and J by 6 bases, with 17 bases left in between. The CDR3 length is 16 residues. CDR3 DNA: TGTGCCAGCAGCTTAGATTTTACAGGGCTGAGTAATGGCTACACCTTC. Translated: CASSLDFTGLSNGYTF. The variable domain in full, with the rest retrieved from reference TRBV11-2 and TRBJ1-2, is EAGVAQSPRYKIIEKRQSVAFWCNPISGHATLYWYQQILGQGPKLLIQFQNNGVVDDSQLPKDRFSAERLKGVDSTLKIQPAKLEDSAVYLCASSLDFTGLSNGYTFGSGTRLTVV.

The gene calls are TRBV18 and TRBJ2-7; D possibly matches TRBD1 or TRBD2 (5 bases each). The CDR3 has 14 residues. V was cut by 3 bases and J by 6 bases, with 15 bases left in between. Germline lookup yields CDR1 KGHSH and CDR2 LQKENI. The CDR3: CASSPWQGEGEQYF. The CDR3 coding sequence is TGTGCCAGCTCACCCTGGCAGGGTGAGGGCGAGCAGTACTTC.

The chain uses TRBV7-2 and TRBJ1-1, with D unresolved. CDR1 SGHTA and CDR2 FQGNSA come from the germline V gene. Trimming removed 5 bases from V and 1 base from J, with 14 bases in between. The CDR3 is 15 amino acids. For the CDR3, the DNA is TGTGCCAGCAGCCTCCTGGGAGTAGAGAACACTGAAGCTTTCTTT. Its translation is CASSLLGVENTEAFF.

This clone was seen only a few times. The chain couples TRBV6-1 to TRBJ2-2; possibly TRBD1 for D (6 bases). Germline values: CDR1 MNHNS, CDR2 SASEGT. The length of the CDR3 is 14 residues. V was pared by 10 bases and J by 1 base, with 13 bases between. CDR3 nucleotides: TGTGCCACCCAGGCAGGGGTGAACACCGGGGAGCTGTTTTTT. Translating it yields CATQAGVNTGELFF.

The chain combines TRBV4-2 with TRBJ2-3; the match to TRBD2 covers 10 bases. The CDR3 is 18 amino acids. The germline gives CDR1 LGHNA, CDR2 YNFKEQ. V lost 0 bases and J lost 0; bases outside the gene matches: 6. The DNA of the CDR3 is TGTGCCAGCAGCCAAGAGGATAGCGGGGGGACAAGCACAGATACGCAGTATTTT. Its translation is CASSQEDSGGTSTDTQYF.

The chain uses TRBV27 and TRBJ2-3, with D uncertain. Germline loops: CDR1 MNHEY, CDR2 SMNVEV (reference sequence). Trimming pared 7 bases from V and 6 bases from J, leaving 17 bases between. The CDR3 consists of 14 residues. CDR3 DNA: TGTGCCAGCATTTCTTTGGCTTATTCGGATACGCAGTATTTT. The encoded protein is CASISLAYSDTQYF.

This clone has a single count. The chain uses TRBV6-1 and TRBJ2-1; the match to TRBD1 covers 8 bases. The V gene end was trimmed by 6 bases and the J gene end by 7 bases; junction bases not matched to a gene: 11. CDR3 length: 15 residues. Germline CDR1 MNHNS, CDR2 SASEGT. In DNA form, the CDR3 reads TGTGCCAGCAGCCACCCGGGACAGGTCGAAAATGAGCAGTTCTTC. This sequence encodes CASSHPGQVENEQFF.

CDR3: CASSFRGLAGHQGGEQFF. CDR3 nucleotides: TGTGCCAGCAGCTTTAGGGGACTAGCGGGGCACCAGGGAGGGGAGCAGTTCTTC. The J gene is TRBJ2-1, the V gene TRBV7-6, with TRBD2 matching over 13 bases. Germline V CDR1 and CDR2: SGHVS, FNYEAQ. The CDR3 covers 18 residues. The trim removed 3 bases at V and 10 bases at J, leaving 15 bases unmatched. Full variable domain (rest looked up from reference TRBV7-6 and TRBJ2-1): GAGVSQSPRYKVTKRGQDVALRCDPISGHVSLYWYRQALGQGPEFLTYFNYEAQQDKSGLPNDRFSAERPEGSISTLTIQRTEQRDSAMYRCASSFRGLAGHQGGEQFFGPGTRLTVL.

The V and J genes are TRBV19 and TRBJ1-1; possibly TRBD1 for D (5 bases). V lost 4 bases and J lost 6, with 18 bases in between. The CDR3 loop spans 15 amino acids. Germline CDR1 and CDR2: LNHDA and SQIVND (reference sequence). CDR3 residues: CASSRGWRTRPEAFF. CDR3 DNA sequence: TGTGCCAGTAGTAGGGGCTGGAGGACGAGGCCTGAAGCTTTCTTT.

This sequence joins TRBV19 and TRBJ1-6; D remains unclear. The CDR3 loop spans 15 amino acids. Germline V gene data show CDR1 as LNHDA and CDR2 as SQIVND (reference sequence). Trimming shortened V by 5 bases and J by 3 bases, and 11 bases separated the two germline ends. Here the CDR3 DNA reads TGTGCCAGTAGTCCCCGCAGCGGCTATAATTCACCCCTCCACTTT. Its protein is CASSPRSGYNSPLHF.

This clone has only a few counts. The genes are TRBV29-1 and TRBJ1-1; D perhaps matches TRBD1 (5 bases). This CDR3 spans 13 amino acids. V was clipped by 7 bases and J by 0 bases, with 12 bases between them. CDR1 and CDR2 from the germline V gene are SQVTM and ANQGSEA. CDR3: CSARQNMNTEAFF. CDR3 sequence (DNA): TGCAGCGCACGACAGAACATGAACACTGAAGCTTTCTTT.

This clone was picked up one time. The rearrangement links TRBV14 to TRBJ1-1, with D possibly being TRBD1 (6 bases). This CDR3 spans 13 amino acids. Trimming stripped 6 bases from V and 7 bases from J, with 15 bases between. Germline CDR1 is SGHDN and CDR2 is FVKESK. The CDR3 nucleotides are TGTGCCAGCAGAGAGGGGGGTCGAGGTGAAGCTTTCTTT. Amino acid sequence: CASREGGRGEAFF.

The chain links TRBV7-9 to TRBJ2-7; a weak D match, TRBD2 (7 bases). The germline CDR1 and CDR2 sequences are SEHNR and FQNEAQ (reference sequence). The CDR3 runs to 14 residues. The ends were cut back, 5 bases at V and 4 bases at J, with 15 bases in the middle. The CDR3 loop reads CASSPRGGEYEQYF. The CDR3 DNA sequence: TGTGCCAGCAGCCCAAGAGGGGGGGAATACGAGCAGTACTTC.

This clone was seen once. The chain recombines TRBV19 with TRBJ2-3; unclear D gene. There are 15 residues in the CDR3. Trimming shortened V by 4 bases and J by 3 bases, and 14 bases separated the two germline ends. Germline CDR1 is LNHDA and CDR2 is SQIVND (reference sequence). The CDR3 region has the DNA TGTGCCAGTAGTAGGGCGATACAGAGAACAGATACGCAGTATTTT. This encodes CASSRAIQRTDTQYF.

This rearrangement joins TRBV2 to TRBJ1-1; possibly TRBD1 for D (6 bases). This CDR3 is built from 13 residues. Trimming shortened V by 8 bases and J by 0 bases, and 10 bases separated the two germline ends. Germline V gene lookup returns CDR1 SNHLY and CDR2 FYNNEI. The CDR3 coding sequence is TGTGCCAGCTCGGGACAATTGAACACTGAAGCTTTCTTT. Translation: CASSGQLNTEAFF.

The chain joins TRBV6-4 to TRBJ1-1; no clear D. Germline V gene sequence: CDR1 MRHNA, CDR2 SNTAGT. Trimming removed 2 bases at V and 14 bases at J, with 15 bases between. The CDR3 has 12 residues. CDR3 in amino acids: CASSDPPGGVFF. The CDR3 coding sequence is TGTGCCAGCAGTGACCCCCCCGGCGGCGTCTTCTTT.

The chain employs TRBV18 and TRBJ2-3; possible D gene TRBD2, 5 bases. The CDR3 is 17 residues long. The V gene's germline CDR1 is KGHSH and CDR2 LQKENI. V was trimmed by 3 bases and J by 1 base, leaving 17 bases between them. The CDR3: CASSPRQPQRGTDTQYF. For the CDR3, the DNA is TGTGCCAGCTCACCTCGCCAACCTCAGAGGGGCACAGATACGCAGTATTTT.